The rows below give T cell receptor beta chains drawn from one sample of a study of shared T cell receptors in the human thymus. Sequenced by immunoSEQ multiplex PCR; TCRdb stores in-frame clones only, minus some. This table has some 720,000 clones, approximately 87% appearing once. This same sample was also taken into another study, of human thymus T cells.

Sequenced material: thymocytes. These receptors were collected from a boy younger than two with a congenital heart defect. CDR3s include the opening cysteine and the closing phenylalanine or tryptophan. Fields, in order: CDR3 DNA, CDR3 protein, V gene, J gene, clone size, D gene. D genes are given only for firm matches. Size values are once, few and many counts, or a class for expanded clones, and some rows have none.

TGTGCCAGCAGCGCCCAATGGCGGTCTGGTGGCTACACCTTC,CASSAQWRSGGYTF,TRBV9,TRBJ1-2,-,-
TGTGCCAGCAGTTACAGGACAGGGAGTGGCAATGAGCAGTTCTTC,CASSYRTGSGNEQFF,TRBV28,TRBJ2-1,-,TRBD1
TGTGCCAGCCGGGGTTTGCGGAGCCCTAATACGCAGTATTTT,CASRGLRSPNTQYF,TRBV11-3,TRBJ2-3,-,-
TGTGCCAGCAGTTTCTCGGCCCCCCCGGAGGTCTATGGCTACACCTTC,CASSFSAPPEVYGYTF,TRBV27,TRBJ1-2,-,-
TGTGCCAGCAGCTTGGAAGACCGCGGCGGGGGCTACACCTTC,CASSLEDRGGGYTF,TRBV5-5,TRBJ1-2,-,-
TGTGCCAGCAGCGTAGAGCCGGCGGGTGTGTATGGCTACACCTTC,CASSVEPAGVYGYTF,TRBV9,TRBJ1-2,once,-
TGTGCCAGCAGCCAAGACGTTTCGGGACTAGCGGGACCAGATACGCAGTATTTT,CASSQDVSGLAGPDTQYF,TRBV4-2,TRBJ2-3,-,TRBD2
TGTGCCAGCAGGACCAGGTTGGGGGCGGTTGTAATGACCGGGGAGCTGTTTTTT,CASRTRLGAVVMTGELFF,TRBV5-8,TRBJ2-2,-,-
TGTGCCAGCAGTGGAAATCTGGACAGGGCCTACGAGCAGTACTTC,CASSGNLDRAYEQYF,TRBV6-1,TRBJ2-7,-,TRBD1
TGTGCCAGCTCACCCTTTGGCCAGGCTTCCCCCTACGAGCAGTACTTC,CASSPFGQASPYEQYF,TRBV18,TRBJ2-7,once,-
TGTGCCAGCAGCCCCCAGGGAGCGGGAGGGGACACCGGGGAGCTGTTTTTT,CASSPQGAGGDTGELFF,TRBV9,TRBJ2-2,-,TRBD2
TGCGCCAGCAGCCAAGAAGGCAGCGATGAGCAGTTCTTC,CASSQEGSDEQFF,TRBV4-3,TRBJ2-1,-,-
TGTGCCAGCAGCCTAATTAGAGGCACCGGGGAGCTGTTTTTT,CASSLIRGTGELFF,TRBV14,TRBJ2-2,-,-
TGTGCCAGCAGCGTAGGAAAGGCTAGCGGGAGAATTAGCTCCTACAATGAGCAGTTCTTC,CASSVGKASGRISSYNEQFF,TRBV9,TRBJ2-1,-,TRBD2
TGTGCCAGCAGTTCCTACCGCGGGGAGCTGTTTTTT,CASSSYRGELFF,TRBV27,TRBJ2-2,-,-
TGTGCCAGCAGCTTAGAAAGGACTAGTATGGGGCAGTACTTC,CASSLERTSMGQYF,TRBV11-2,TRBJ2-7,few,TRBD2
TGTGCCAGCAGCACGTTACTAGCGGGAGCCAAAGAGACCCAGTACTTC,CASSTLLAGAKETQYF,TRBV5-4,TRBJ2-5,-,TRBD2
TGTGCCAGCAGACCTCATACTCATTTT,CASRPHTHF,TRBV11-2,TRBJ1-1,-,-
TGTGCCTGGCTAGCGGGGGCTTCGAACACCGGGGAGCTGTTTTTT,CAWLAGASNTGELFF,TRBV30,TRBJ2-2,-,TRBD2